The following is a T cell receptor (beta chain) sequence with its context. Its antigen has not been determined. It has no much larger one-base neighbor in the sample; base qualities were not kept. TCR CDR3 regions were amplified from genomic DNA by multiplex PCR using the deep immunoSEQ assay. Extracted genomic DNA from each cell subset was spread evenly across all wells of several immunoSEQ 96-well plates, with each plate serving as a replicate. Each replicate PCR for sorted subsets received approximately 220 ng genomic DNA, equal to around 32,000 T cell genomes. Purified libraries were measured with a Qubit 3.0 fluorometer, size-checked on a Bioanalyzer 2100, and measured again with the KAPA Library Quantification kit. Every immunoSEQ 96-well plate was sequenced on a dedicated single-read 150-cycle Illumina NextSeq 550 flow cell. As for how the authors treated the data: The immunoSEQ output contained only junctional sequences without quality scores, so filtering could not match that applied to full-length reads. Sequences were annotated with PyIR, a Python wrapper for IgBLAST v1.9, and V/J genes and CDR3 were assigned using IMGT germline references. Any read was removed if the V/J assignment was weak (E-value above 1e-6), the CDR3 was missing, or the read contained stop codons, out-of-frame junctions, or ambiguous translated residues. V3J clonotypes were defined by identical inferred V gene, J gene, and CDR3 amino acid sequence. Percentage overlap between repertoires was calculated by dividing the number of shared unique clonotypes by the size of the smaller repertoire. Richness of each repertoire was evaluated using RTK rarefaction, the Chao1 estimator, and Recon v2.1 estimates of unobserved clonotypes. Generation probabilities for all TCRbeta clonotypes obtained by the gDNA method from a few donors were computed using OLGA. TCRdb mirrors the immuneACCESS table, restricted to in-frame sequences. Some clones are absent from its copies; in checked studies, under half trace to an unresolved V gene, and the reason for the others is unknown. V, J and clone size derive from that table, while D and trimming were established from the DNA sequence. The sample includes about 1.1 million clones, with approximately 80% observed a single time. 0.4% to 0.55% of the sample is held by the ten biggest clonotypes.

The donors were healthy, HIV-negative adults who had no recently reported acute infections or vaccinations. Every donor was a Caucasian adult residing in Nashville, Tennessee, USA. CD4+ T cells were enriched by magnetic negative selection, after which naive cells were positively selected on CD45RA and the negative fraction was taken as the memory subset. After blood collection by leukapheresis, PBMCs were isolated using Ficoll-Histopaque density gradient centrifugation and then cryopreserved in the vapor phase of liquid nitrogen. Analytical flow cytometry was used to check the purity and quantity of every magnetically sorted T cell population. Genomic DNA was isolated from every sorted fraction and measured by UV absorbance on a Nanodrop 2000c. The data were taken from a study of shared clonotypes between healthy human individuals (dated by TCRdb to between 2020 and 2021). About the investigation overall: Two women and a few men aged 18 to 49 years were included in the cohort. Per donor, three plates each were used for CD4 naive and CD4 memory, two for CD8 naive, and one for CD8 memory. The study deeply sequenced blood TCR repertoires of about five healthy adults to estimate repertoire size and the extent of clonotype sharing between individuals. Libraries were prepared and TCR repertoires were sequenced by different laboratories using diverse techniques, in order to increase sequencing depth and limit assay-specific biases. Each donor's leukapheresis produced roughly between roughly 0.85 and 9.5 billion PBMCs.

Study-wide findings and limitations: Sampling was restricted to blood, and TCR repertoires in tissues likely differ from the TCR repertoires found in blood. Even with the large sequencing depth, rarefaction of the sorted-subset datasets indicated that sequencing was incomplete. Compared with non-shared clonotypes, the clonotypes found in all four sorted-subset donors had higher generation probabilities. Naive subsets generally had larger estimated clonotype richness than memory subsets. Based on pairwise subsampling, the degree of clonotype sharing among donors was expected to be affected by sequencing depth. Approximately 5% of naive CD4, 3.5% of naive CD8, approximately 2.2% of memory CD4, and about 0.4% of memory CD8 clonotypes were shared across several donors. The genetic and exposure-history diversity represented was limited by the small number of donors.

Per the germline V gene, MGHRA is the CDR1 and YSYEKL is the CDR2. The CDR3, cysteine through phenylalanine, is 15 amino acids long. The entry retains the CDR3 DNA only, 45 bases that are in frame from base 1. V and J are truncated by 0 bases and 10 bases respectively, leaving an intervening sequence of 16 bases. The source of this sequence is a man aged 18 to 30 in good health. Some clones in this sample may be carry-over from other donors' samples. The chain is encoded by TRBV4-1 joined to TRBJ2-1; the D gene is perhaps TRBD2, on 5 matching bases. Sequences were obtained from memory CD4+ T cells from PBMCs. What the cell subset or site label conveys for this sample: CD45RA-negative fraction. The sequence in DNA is TGCGCCAGCAGCCAAGATGGGCTAGCCTGGCGCGAGCAGTTCTTC. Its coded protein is CASSQDGLAWREQFF.